The sequence of this TCR beta chain was determined in a study of post-analysis software for immune sequencing data. General study results and limits: Five or six TRBV segments were more frequent in patients than controls; TRBV5-6, TRBV5-1 and TRBV20-1 belonged to this group. Significantly lower normalized Chao1 diversity was found in patients with multiple sclerosis relative to controls.

Sequencing libraries made from TCR beta cDNA carried unique molecular identifiers. TCRdb processed the PCR reads anew with MiXCR; each CDR3 protein has one entry. The table lists approximately 150,000 distinct CDR3 sequences, roughly 31% of them singletons. The CDR3 covers 14 residues. The germline gives CDR1 LGHNT, CDR2 FRNRAP. Trimming cost V 6 bases and J 11 bases, with 19 bases left between them. As to this clonotype: Its antigen remains unknown. A much larger clone is a single base away; this may be a read error.

The source material was blood. This receptor was taken from a girl between 5 and 17 years old with multiple sclerosis. The rearrangement uses TRBV12-5 and TRBJ1-4, with no clear D. CDR3 amino acids: CASGVSTLAGKLFF. The CDR3 bases are TGTGCTAGTGGAGTAAGCACCCTAGCCGGGAAACTGTTTTTT.